Following are 27 T cell receptor beta chains from one sample sequenced in a study of blood T cells in healthy people across ages. Primed by a sample-barcoded 5' primer and a J-beta primer mix, a second PCR proceeded for about 6 to 11 cycles. TCRdb re-called the 5' RACE reads through MiXCR, storing one row per CDR3 protein. The data show 500,000 to 650,000 distinct CDR3 sequences, with over 25% seen just once and approximately 3.6% held by the top ten. Separately, the same data were catalogued under a study of T cells of mothers and their children.

Sequencing was carried out using blood. The receptors originated from a boy younger than 10 in good health.

Only a few counts were recorded for this clonotype. This chain uses TRBV29-1 with TRBJ2-1, with TRBD1 matching over 10 bases. The germline CDR1 and CDR2 sequences are SQVTM and ANQGSEA. J gave up 3 bases and V 6 bases, and 8 bases lay outside the gene matches. This CDR3 region has 15 residues. Written as DNA, the CDR3 is TGCAGCGTGGGGGTGGGGACAGGGGTCTACAATGAGCAGTTCTTC. The encoded protein is CSVGVGTGVYNEQFF.

The V gene is TRBV19, the J gene TRBJ2-1; D is undetermined. Trimming took off 3 bases at V and 4 bases at J, with 10 bases between the two ends. Germline V gene data show CDR1 as LNHDA and CDR2 as SQIVND (reference sequence). CDR3 length equals 14 residues. The CDR3 nucleotides are TGTGCCAGTAGTATGGGTAGCTCGTACAATGAGCAGTTCTTC. Translating it yields CASSMGSSYNEQFF. The complete variable domain, with remaining parts taken from reference TRBV19 and TRBJ2-1, reads DGGITQSPKYLFRKEGQNVTLSCEQNLNHDAMYWYRQDPGQGLRLIYYSQIVNDFQKGDIAEGYSVSREKKESFPLTVTSAQKNPTAFYLCASSMGSSYNEQFFGPGTRLTVL.

This clonotype has a handful of counts. The genes are TRBV5-1 and TRBJ1-2; no clear D gene. CDR3 length equals 13 residues. Germline V lookup: CDR1 SGHRS, CDR2 YFSETQ. The germline V and J ends were trimmed by 0 bases and 6 bases, with 9 bases remaining between them. The CDR3 coding sequence is TGCGCCAGCAGCTTGGTTGCTAGGGATGGCTACACCTTC. Protein: CASSLVARDGYTF.

This chain joins TRBV6-2 or TRBV6-3 and TRBJ2-7, with TRBD1 matching over 10 bases. V gave up 2 bases and J gave up 4 bases; unmatched junction bases: 5. Germline V gives CDR1 MNHEY, CDR2 SVGEGT. This CDR3 is built from 15 residues. The CDR3 nucleotides read TGTGCCAGCAGTTACGATGGGACAGGGGCTTACGAGCAGTACTTC. This translates into CASSYDGTGAYEQYF.

The chain links TRBV20-1 to TRBJ2-1, with TRBD1 identical over 7 bases. The J call may be faulty, since TRBJ2-7 better matches the DNA end. The CDR3 loop spans 13 amino acids. Germline V gives CDR1 DFQATT, CDR2 SNEGSKA (reference sequence). The CDR3 here is CSARKGAHYEQYF. DNA for the CDR3: TGCAGTGCTAGAAAGGGGGCTCACTACGAGCAGTACTTC.

This clonotype was counted between two and nine times. The rearrangement joins TRBV9 to TRBJ2-2, with D unclear. The germline V gene has CDR1 SGDLS and CDR2 YYNGEE. V was cut by 0 bases and J by 4 bases, with 10 bases left in between. The CDR3 is 15 amino acids. CDR3 nucleotide sequence: TGTGCCAGCAGCGTAGCCGAAATCCCCACCGGGGAGCTGTTTTTT. This codes for CASSVAEIPTGELFF.

This chain links TRBV7-9 with TRBJ1-1; D remains unclear. This CDR3 region has 15 residues. Germline assignment: CDR1 SEHNR and CDR2 FQNEAQ (reference sequence). V was trimmed by 1 base and J by 1 base, leaving 10 bases between them. CDR3 in amino acids: CASSLVRRTNTEAFF. The CDR3 DNA sequence: TGTGCCAGCAGCTTAGTTAGGAGGACGAACACTGAAGCTTTCTTT.

This clonotype was detected many times. V is TRBV4-2 and J is TRBJ2-5; D may be TRBD2 (7 bases). The CDR3 sequence is 16 residues long. CDR1 is LGHNA, CDR2 YNFKEQ, per germline. The V end was cut by 0 bases, the J end by 6 bases, with 17 bases between. In nucleotides, the CDR3 is TGTGCCAGCAGCCAAGATGGATCGGGGGGCCGAAAGACCCAGTACTTC. It yields the protein CASSQDGSGGRKTQYF.

The V and J genes are TRBV6-7 and TRBJ2-1; 10 bases agree with TRBD2. TRBV6-7 is designated an ORF whose function remains uncertain. V shed 9 bases and J 1 base; nucleotides not matched to a gene: 6. CDR3 length: 15 amino acids. The CDR3 DNA reads TGTGCCAGTCATCCGGGACTAGCGTCCTACAATGAGCAGTTCTTC. Translating it yields CASHPGLASYNEQFF.

This clonotype was counted a few times. The rearrangement uses TRBV29-1 and TRBJ1-3; D gene uncertain. Deletions cut 2 bases from V and 0 bases from J, with 8 bases between. The CDR3 loop spans 14 amino acids. The germline gives CDR1 SQVTM, CDR2 ANQGSEA. For the CDR3, the DNA is TGCAGCGTTGAACCACTGGACTCTGGAAACACCATATATTTT. This translates into CSVEPLDSGNTIYF.

This clonotype was recorded a few times. The chain links TRBV9 to TRBJ2-1; 8 nucleotides agree with TRBD2. Germline CDR1 is SGDLS and CDR2 is YYNGEE. V dropped 3 bases and J dropped 5; count of bases not matched to a gene: 4. The CDR3 is 14 residues long. The CDR3 DNA is TGTGCCAGCAGCGCGGGAGGGCGAAACAATGAGCAGTTCTTC. It codes for CASSAGGRNNEQFF.

This clonotype was recorded only once. The rearrangement uses TRBV7-2 and TRBJ1-4, with D perhaps TRBD1 (6 bases). Trimming stripped 6 bases from V and 0 bases from J, with 11 bases between. The CDR3 covers 15 residues. CDR1 is SGHTA, CDR2 FQGNSA, per germline. CDR3 sequence reads: CTSRFQGTTNEKLFF. Written as DNA, the CDR3 is TGTACCAGCAGATTCCAGGGGACAACTAATGAAAAACTGTTTTTT.

This clonotype appeared a few times. The chain couples TRBV10-2 to TRBJ2-5, with 12 bases lining up with TRBD2. Germline CDR1 reads WSHSY; CDR2 reads SAAADI. CDR3 length: 15 residues. The V and J ends lost 2 bases and 4 bases, in that order; junction bases with no gene match: 2. CDR3 in amino acids: CASSELAGGLETQYF. The CDR3 DNA reads as TGCGCCAGCAGTGAGCTAGCGGGGGGGCTAGAGACCCAGTACTTC.

V is TRBV9 and J is TRBJ1-1, with D perhaps TRBD1 (6 bases). The CDR3 totals 15 residues. Trimming removed 2 bases from V and 11 bases from J, with 22 bases in between. Germline V lookup: CDR1 SGDLS, CDR2 YYNGEE. In DNA form, the CDR3 reads TGTGCCAGCAGCGTCGCAGGGGTTGGTATCGGGAATGCTTTCTTT. This sequence encodes CASSVAGVGIGNAFF. Drawing the rest from reference TRBV9 and TRBJ1-1, the complete variable domain is DSGVTQTPKHLITATGQRVTLRCSPRSGDLSVYWYQQSLDQGLQFLIQYYNGEERAKGNILERFSAQQFPDLHSELNLSSLELGDSALYFCASSVAGVGIGNAFFGQGTRLTVV.

The V call is TRBV7-6, the J call TRBJ2-3, with 7 bases matching TRBD2. Germline V gives CDR1 SGHVS, CDR2 FNYEAQ. Trimming at V came to 2 bases and at J to 0 bases, leaving 8 bases not matched to a gene. CDR3 size: 17 residues. The CDR3 reads CASSLNPGTTSTDTQYF. The CDR3 bases are TGTGCCAGCAGCTTAAATCCCGGGACTACTAGCACAGATACGCAGTATTTT.

This clonotype was counted only a few times. V usage is TRBV19 and J usage is TRBJ2-4, with unresolved D. Germline CDR1 LNHDA, CDR2 SQIVND (reference sequence). The V end was cut by 3 bases, the J end by 4 bases, with 19 bases between. The CDR3 has 17 residues. The CDR3 region has the DNA TGTGCCAGTAGTATTTTCCCCCGAGAGCAGATAAAAAACATTCAGTACTTC. It translates to CASSIFPREQIKNIQYF. The variable domain in full, with the rest retrieved from reference TRBV19 and TRBJ2-4, is DGGITQSPKYLFRKEGQNVTLSCEQNLNHDAMYWYRQDPGQGLRLIYYSQIVNDFQKGDIAEGYSVSREKKESFPLTVTSAQKNPTAFYLCASSIFPREQIKNIQYFGAGTRLSVL.

This clonotype appeared a few times. V is TRBV20-1 and J is TRBJ1-1; TRBD1 is a possible D gene (6 bases). Germline V gene data show CDR1 as DFQATT and CDR2 as SNEGSKA (reference sequence). The ends were cut back, 5 bases at V and 5 bases at J, with 9 bases in the middle. The CDR3 contains 11 residues. The CDR3 DNA follows: TGCAGTGCTCAAGGGGGGACTGAAGCTTTCTTT. Translating gives CSAQGGTEAFF.

This clonotype turned up a few times. The V and J genes are TRBV6-2 or TRBV6-3 and TRBJ2-5; 9 positions agree with TRBD2. The CDR3 consists of 15 residues. Trimming took 2 bases from V and 3 from J; bases not matched to a gene: 4. Germline values: CDR1 MNHEY, CDR2 SVGEGT. CDR3 nucleotides: TGTGCCAGCAGTTACCCAGCGGGGGGAAAAGAGACCCAGTACTTC. It specifies CASSYPAGGKETQYF.

This clonotype was observed a few times. V usage is TRBV6-5 and J usage is TRBJ2-6, with a weak D call TRBD1 (6 bases). From germline, CDR1 is MNHEY and CDR2 SVGAGI. The CDR3 contains 16 residues. Trimming cost V 4 bases and J 0 bases, with 10 bases left between them. This CDR3 is CASSLGQLSGANVLTF. CDR3 nucleotides: TGTGCCAGCAGTTTAGGACAGCTCTCTGGGGCCAACGTCCTGACTTTC.

This clonotype was seen a handful of times. J is TRBJ1-2 and V is TRBV6-5, with TRBD1 matching over 8 bases. Germline V gene sequence: CDR1 MNHEY, CDR2 SVGAGI. There are 15 residues in the CDR3. V shed 6 bases, J shed 4 bases, and the junction held 10 bases outside the gene matches. In DNA, the CDR3 is TGTGCCAGCAGGGTCGCAGGGGGCCTCGGCTATGGCTACACCTTC. Translated, it gives CASRVAGGLGYGYTF.

This clonotype has just a few counts. The junction differs from germline at one of its ends, possibly a read error. This CDR3 is CASRSSGSRVETQYF. As DNA, the CDR3 is TGTGCCAGCAGATCTAGCGGGAGTCGAGTAGAGACCCAGTACTTT. The chain joins TRBV12-3 or TRBV12-4 to TRBJ2-5; 10 bases are shared with TRBD2. This CDR3 region has 15 residues.

This clonotype has more than one count but fewer than ten. V and J are TRBV10-3 and TRBJ1-2; 8 nucleotides align to TRBD1. With V trimmed by 0 bases and J by 8 bases, 8 bases remained unmatched. CDR1 is ENHRY, CDR2 SYGVKD, per germline. The CDR3 covers 15 residues. Here the CDR3 DNA reads TGTGCCATCAGTGAGTCGGGCCAGGGGGCCGGAGGCTACACCTTC. Translated, it gives CAISESGQGAGGYTF.

Ten or more counts support this clonotype. The chain joins TRBV15 to TRBJ2-5; D remains unclear. The V gene's germline CDR1 is LNHNV and CDR2 YYDKDF (reference sequence). The V gene lost 0 bases and the J gene lost 5 bases, with 7 bases spanning the gap. The CDR3 runs 13 residues. DNA of the CDR3: TGTGCCACCAGCAGAGACGAGCAGGAGACCCAGTACTTC. This codes for CATSRDEQETQYF.

This rearrangement joins TRBV6-1 to TRBJ2-2; unclear D gene. The germline V gene encodes CDR1 MNHNS and CDR2 SASEGT. The length of the CDR3 is 18 residues. Trimming pared 6 bases from V and 2 bases from J, leaving 22 bases between. The CDR3 sequence is CASSRLMGPPANTGELFF. The CDR3 DNA reads TGTGCCAGCAGCCGGCTCATGGGTCCCCCCGCTAACACCGGGGAGCTGTTTTTT.

J is TRBJ2-1 and V is TRBV19; 7 positions agree with TRBD1. CDR3 length equals 13 residues. Germline V gene sequence: CDR1 LNHDA, CDR2 SQIVND (reference sequence). J was trimmed by 6 bases and V by 4 bases; bases with no gene match: 3. CDR3 sequence: CASSRDRSNEQFF. The CDR3 nucleotides read TGTGCCAGTAGTAGGGACAGAAGCAATGAGCAGTTCTTC.

The V and J genes are TRBV3-1 and TRBJ1-6; D unclear. The CDR3 length is 11 residues. V was trimmed by 5 bases and J by 7 bases, leaving 3 bases between them. CDR1 and CDR2 from the germline V gene are LGHDT and YNNKEL (reference sequence). CDR3 sequence (DNA): TGTGCCAGCAGCAAGAATTCACCCCTCCACTTT. The encoded protein is CASSKNSPLHF.

This clonotype was observed a handful of times. The gene calls are TRBV25-1 and TRBJ2-3, with D possibly TRBD2 on 5 matching bases. The CDR3 extends over 15 amino acids. Trimming shortened V by 0 bases and J by 1 base, and 8 bases separated the two germline ends. From germline, CDR1 is MGHDK and CDR2 SYGVNS. Here the CDR3 reads CASSEYVGGTDTQYF. CDR3 DNA sequence: TGTGCCAGCAGTGAATACGTGGGAGGCACAGATACGCAGTATTTT.